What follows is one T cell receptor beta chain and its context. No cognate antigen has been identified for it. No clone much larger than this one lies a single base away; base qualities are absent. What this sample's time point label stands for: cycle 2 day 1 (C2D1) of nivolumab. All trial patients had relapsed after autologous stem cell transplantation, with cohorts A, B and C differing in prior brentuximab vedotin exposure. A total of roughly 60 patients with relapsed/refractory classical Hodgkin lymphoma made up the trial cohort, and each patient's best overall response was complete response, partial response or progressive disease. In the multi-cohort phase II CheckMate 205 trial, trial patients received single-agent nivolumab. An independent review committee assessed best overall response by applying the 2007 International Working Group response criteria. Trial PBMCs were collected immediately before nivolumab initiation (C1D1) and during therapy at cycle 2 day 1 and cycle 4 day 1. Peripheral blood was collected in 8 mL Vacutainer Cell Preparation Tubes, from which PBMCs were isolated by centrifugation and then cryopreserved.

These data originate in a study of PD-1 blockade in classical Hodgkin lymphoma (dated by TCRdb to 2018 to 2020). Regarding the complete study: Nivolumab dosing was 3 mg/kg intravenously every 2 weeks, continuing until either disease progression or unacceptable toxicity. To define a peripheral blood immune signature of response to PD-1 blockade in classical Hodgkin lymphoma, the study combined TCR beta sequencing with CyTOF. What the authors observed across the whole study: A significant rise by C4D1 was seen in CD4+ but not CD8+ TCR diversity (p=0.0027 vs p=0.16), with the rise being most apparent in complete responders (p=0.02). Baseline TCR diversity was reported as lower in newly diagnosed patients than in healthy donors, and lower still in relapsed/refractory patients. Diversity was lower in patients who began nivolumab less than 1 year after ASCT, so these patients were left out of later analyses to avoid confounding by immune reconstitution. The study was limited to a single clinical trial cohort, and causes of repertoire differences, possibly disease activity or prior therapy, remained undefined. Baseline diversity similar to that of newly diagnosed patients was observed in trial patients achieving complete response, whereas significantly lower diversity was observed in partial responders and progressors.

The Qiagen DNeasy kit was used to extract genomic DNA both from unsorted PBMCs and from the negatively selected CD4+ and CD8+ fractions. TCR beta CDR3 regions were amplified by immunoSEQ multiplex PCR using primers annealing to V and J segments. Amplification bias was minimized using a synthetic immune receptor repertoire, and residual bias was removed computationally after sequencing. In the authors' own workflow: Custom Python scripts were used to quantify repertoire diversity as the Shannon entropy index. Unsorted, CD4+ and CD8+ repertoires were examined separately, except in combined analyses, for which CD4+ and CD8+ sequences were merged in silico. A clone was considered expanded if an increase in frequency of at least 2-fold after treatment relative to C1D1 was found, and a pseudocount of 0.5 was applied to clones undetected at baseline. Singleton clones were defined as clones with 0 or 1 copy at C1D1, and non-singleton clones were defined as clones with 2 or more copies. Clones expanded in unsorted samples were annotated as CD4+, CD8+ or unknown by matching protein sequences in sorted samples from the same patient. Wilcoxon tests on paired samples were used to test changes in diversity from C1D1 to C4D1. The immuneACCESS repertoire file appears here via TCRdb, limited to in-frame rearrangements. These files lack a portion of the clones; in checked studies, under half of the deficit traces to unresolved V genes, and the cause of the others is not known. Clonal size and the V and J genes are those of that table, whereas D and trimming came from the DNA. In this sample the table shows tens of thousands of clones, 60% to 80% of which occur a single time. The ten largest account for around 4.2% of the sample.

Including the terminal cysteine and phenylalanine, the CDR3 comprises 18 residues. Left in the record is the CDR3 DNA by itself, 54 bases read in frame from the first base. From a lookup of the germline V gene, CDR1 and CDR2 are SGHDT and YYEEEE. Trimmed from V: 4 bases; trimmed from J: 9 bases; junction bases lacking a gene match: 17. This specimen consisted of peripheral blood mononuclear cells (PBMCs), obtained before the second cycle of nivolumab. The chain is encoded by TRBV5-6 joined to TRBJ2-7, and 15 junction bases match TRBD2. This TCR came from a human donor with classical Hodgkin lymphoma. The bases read TGTGCCAGCAGCACGGGGACTAGCGGGGGGCTAGCTGCGAGAGGGCAGTACTTC. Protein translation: CASSTGTSGGLAARGQYF.